This T cell receptor beta chain appears in the sequencing data of a study of T cell repertoires in cytomegalovirus infection. General study points: HLA-C-restricted, CMV-specific TCR beta clonotypes were dominant ex vivo. Summed frequency of shared TCR beta families picked out CMV carriers who also had the relevant HLA.

TCRdb analysed the reads with MiXCR anew, one entry per CDR3 protein. Of 80,000 to 130,000 distinct CDR3 sequences in the sample, less than 25% are singletons; the top ten hold roughly 43%. This clonotype was recorded many times. The antigen remains unidentified. Sample: CD8+ T cells from PBMCs. The receptor's source is a human donor in good health (CMV status not recorded). Some clones in this sample may be carry-over from other donors' samples.

The CDR3 DNA sequence: TGTGCCAGCAACTCGCCGGCGGACACTGAAGCTTTCTTT. This encodes CASNSPADTEAFF. The rearrangement uses TRBV7-8 and TRBJ1-1; D not resolved. The V end was cut by 7 bases, the J end by 3 bases, with 12 bases between. Germline V lookup: CDR1 SGHVS, CDR2 FQNEAQ. The CDR3 sequence is 13 residues long.